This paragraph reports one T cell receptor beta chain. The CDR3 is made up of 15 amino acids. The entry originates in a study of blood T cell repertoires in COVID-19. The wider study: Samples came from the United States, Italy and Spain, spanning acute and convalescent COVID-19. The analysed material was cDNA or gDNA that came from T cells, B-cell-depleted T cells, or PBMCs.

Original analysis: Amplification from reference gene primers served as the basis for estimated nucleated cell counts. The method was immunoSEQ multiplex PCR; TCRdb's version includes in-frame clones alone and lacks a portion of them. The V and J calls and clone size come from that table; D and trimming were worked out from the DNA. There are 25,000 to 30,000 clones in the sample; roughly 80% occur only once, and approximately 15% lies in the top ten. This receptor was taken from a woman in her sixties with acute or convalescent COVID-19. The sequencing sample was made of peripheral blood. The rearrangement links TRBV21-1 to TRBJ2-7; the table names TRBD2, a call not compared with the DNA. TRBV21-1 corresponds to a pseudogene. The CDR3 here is CASLLGGAFSYEQYF. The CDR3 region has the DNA TGTGCCAGCCTCCTGGGAGGCGCCTTCTCCTACGAGCAGTACTTC.